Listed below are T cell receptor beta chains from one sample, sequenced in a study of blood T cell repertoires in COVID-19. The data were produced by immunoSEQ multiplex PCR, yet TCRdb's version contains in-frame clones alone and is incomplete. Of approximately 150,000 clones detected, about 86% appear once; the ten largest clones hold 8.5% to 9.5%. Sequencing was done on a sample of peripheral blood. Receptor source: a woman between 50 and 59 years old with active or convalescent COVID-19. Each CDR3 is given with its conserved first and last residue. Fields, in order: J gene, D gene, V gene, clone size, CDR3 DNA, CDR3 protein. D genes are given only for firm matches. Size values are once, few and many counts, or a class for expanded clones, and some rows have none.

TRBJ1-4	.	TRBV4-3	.	TGCGCCAGCAGCCAAGAGTTCGGGCAGGGATCAGATGAAAAACTGTTTTTT	CASSQEFGQGSDEKLFF
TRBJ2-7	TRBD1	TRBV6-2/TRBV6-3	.	TGTGCCAGCAGTTACCGGGACAGGGCCTGGTACGAGCAGTACTTC	CASSYRDRAWYEQYF
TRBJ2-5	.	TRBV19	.	TGTGCCAGTAGTATGGGGGGGGGCCCCTACCAAGAGACCCAGTACTTC	CASSMGGGPYQETQYF
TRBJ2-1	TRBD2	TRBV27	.	TGTGCCAGCAGTCTGTACCGAGCGGGAGATTCTGAGCAGTTCTTC	CASSLYRAGDSEQFF
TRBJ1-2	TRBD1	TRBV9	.	TGTGCCAGCAGCCCGGGGACAGGGGGCCCCTCCCCGGTTGGCTACACCTTC	CASSPGTGGPSPVGYTF
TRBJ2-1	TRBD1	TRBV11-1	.	TGTGCCAGCAGCTTAGCATCAGGGGGCCCGTTGGATGAGCAGTTCTTC	CASSLASGGPLDEQFF
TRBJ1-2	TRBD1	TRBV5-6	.	TGTGCCAGCAGGACGGACAGGGCGGGCGGCTACACCTTC	CASRTDRAGGYTF
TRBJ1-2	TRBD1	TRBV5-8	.	TGTGCCAGCAGCGCGGGACAGAAGAACTATGGCTACACCTTC	CASSAGQKNYGYTF
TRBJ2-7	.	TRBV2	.	TGTGCCAGCAGTATACACGTCTACGAGCAGTACTTC	CASSIHVYEQYF
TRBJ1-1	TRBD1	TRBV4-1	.	TGCGCCAGCAGCCCGCTAGGGACAGGGGGCTATATGACTGAAGCTTTCTTT	CASSPLGTGGYMTEAFF
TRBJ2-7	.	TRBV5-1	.	TGCGCCAGCAGCCAAGACAGACTCCTCGAGCAGTACTTC	CASSQDRLLEQYF
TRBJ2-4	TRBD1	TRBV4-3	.	TGCGCCAGCAGCCAGAAACTACAGGGGGAGGTCTTCTTAGCCAAAAACATTCAGTACTTC	CASSQKLQGEVFLAKNIQYF
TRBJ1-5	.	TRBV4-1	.	TGCGCCAGCAGCCCTCTGACAGGTTATAGCAATCAGCCCCAGCATTTT	CASSPLTGYSNQPQHF
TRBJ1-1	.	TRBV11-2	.	TGTGCCAGCAGCTTAGATCCTGGAGGAGAAGCTTTCTTT	CASSLDPGGEAFF
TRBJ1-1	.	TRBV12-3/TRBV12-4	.	TGTGCCAGCAGACCGACACTGAACACTGAAGCTTTCTTT	CASRPTLNTEAFF
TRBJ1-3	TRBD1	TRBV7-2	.	TGTGCCAGCAGCTTTATGGGACAGGGGGGAAACACCATATATTTT	CASSFMGQGGNTIYF
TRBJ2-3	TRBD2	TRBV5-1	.	TGCGCCAGCAGCTTCGGGCGGGGGGACGGAGATACGCAGTATTTT	CASSFGRGDGDTQYF
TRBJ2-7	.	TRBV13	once	TGTGCCAGCAGCTTAATTGCAGCGGCTAGCTCCTACGAGCAGTACTTC	CASSLIAAASSYEQYF
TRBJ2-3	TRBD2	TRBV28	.	TGTGCCAGCAGAGGGGCTAGCGGGGTCACAGATACGCAGTATTTT	CASRGASGVTDTQYF
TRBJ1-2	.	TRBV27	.	TGTGCCAGCAGTCCCGAGGGACAAACAAACTATGGCTACACCTTC	CASSPEGQTNYGYTF
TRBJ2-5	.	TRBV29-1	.	TGCAGCGTTGGTCAGGGTAAAGGGGAGACCCAGTACTTC	CSVGQGKGETQYF
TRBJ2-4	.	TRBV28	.	TGTGCCAGCAGTTTCGGCGGCAGTAAAAACATTCAGTACTTC	CASSFGGSKNIQYF
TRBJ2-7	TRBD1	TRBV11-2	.	TGTGCCAGCAGCTTGGGACAGGGGTTTAGCACCTACGAGCAGTACTTC	CASSLGQGFSTYEQYF
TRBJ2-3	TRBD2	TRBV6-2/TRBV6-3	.	TGTGCCAGCAGCCCGACTAGTTTCGGGGGGGATACGCAGTATTTT	CASSPTSFGGDTQYF
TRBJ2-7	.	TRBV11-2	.	TGTGCCAGCAGCTTAATCACCTACGAGCAGTACTTC	CASSLITYEQYF
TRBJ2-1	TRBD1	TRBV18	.	TGTGCCAGCTCATGGGGACAGGCTTACAATGAGCAGTTCTTC	CASSWGQAYNEQFF
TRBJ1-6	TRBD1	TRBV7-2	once	TGTGCCAGCAGCCTGAGACAGGGCGAATCACCCCTCCACTTT	CASSLRQGESPLHF
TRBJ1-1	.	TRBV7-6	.	TGTGCCAGCAGCCGGATCGGGGACACTGAAGCTTTCTTT	CASSRIGDTEAFF
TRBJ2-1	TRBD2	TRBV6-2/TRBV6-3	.	TGTGCCAGCAGTACCTCGGGGACTAGCGGGAGGGCCCTGAATGAGCAGTTCTTC	CASSTSGTSGRALNEQFF
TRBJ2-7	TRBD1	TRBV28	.	TGTGCCAGCACCTCCTGGGGGACAGGATCCTACGAGCAGTACTTC	CASTSWGTGSYEQYF
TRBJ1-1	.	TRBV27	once	TGTGCCAGCAGTCCTACTCTGAACACTGAAGCTTTCTTT	CASSPTLNTEAFF
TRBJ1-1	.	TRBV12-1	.	TGTGCCACCCCGAACAGGGGAGAGGGGGAAGCTTTCTTT	CATPNRGEGEAFF
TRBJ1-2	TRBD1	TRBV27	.	TGTGCCAGCAGTCTTCGAGACAGGGGAGATTTCTATGGCTACACCTTC	CASSLRDRGDFYGYTF
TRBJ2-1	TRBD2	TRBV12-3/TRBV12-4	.	TGTGCCACTAGCGGGAGGGCCAAGGATGAGCAGTTCTTC	CATSGRAKDEQFF
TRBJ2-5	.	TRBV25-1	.	TGTGCCAGCAGGCGAACAGACACTGAGACCCAGTACTTC	CASRRTDTETQYF
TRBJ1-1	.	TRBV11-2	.	TGTGCCAGCAGCCCCTGGCACCCCGAAACGAACACTGAAGCTTTCTTT	CASSPWHPETNTEAFF
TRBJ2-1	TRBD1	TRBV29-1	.	TGCAGCGTCTCACTACAGGGGAATGAGCAGTTCTTC	CSVSLQGNEQFF
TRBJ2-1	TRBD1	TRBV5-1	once	TGCGCCAGCAGCCGGTCGACAGGGCGCAATGAGCAGTTCTTC	CASSRSTGRNEQFF
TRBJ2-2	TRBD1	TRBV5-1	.	TGCGCCAGCAGCCCGGACAGGGGGAACACCGGGGAGCTGTTTTTT	CASSPDRGNTGELFF
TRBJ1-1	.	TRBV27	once	TGTGCCAGCAGGGAGGCTGTGGAGAACACTGAAGCTTTCTTT	CASREAVENTEAFF
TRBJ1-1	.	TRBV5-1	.	TGCGCCAGCAGCTTGGGACATTTGAACACTGAAGCTTTCTTT	CASSLGHLNTEAFF
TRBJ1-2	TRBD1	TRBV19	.	TGTGCCAGTAGCACCGGGACAGGGGGACGCGGCTATGGCTACACCTTC	CASSTGTGGRGYGYTF
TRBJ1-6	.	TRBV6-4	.	TGTGCCAGCAGTGAGGGCAGGGCAAATTCACCCCTCCACTTT	CASSEGRANSPLHF
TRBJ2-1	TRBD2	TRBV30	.	TGTGCCTGGAGTCTGACTAGCGGGGGGTACAATGAGCAGTTCTTC	CAWSLTSGGYNEQFF
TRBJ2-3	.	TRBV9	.	TGTGCCAGCAGCGTAGAAGGGGGATTTGCAGATACGCAGTATTTT	CASSVEGGFADTQYF
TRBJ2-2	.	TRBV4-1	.	TGCGCCAGCAGGCCCGGGACAATAAGCCAAGGGGAGCTGTTTTTT	CASRPGTISQGELFF
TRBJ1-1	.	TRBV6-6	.	TGTGCCAGCAGTTATCGGTCTCGGGGGGGCACTGAAGCTTTCTTT	CASSYRSRGGTEAFF
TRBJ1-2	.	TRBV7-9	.	TGTGCCAGCAGCTTACGGCCGGAGGTTAACTATGGCTACACCTTC	CASSLRPEVNYGYTF
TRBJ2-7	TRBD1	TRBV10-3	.	TGTGCCATCACTGACGACAGGGAATCCTACGAGCAGTACTTC	CAITDDRESYEQYF
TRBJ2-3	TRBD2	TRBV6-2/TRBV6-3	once	TGTGCCAGCAGTAAGCGGGAGAGCACGCAGTATTTT	CASSKRESTQYF
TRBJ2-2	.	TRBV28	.	TGTGCCAGCTCACAGGACACCGGGGAGCTGTTTTTT	CASSQDTGELFF
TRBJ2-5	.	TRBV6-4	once	TGTGCCAGCAGTGATCAAGAAGATCGTGAGGACAACCAAGAGACCCAGTACTTC	CASSDQEDREDNQETQYF
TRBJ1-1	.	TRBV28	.	TGTGCCAGCAGTGGGGGGGGGATTTCGTTAGGGAACACTGAAGCTTTCTTT	CASSGGGISLGNTEAFF
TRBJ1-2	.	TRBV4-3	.	TGCGCCAGCAGCCAAGAATCCCAGGCCCTCTATGGCTACACCTTC	CASSQESQALYGYTF